This T cell receptor (beta chain) was sequenced for a study of technical replicates of blood from several donors. The length of the CDR3 is 15 residues. The V gene end was trimmed by 5 bases and the J gene end by 10 bases; junction bases not matched to a gene: 11. CDR1 and CDR2 from the germline V gene are SGHKS and YYEKEE (reference sequence). Assay used: immunoSEQ multiplex PCR; TCRdb lists only in-frame clones, some missing. The top ten hold about 5% of the sample, which has about 59,000 clones, 80% to 90% seen once. Specimen: PBMCs. This chain joins TRBV5-5 and TRBJ1-6, with TRBD1 matching 8 bases. This clonotype was sampled from a human donor in good health. Some clones in this sample may be carry-over from other donors' samples. The CDR3: CASRLQGALGSPLHF. DNA of the CDR3: TGTGCCAGCAGACTGCAGGGGGCGCTGGGGTCACCCCTCCACTTT.